One and the same sample provided the 27 T cell receptor beta chains below, sequenced in a study of T cell changes during pregnancy in multiple sclerosis. Only in-frame clones appear in the TCRdb table, and some are missing; sequencing was by immunoSEQ multiplex PCR. In the table there are tens of thousands of clones, 80% to 95% of which are singletons. Specimen: CD4+ T cells from peripheral blood mononuclear cells, collected after pregnancy. The receptors were gathered from a female donor in good health, enrolled as a control in a pregnancy study.

This chain connects TRBV30 to TRBJ2-1; TRBD1 might be the D (5 bases). Germline loops: CDR1 GTSNPN, CDR2 SVGIG (reference sequence). The CDR3 runs 12 residues. Trimming left V 0 bases short and J 10 bases short, with 10 bases between. The CDR3 protein is CAWSVIPGEQFF. The CDR3 bases are TGTGCCTGGAGTGTAATTCCAGGGGAGCAGTTCTTC.

The rearrangement links TRBV28 to TRBJ2-5; TRBD2 might be the D (5 bases). Germline CDR1 and CDR2: MDHEN and SYDVKM. The CDR3 has 14 amino acids. V lost 6 bases and J lost 2, with 13 bases in between. CDR3 bases: TGTGCCAGCAGCGCTATGAGGGATCAAGAGACCCAGTACTTC. Its protein product is CASSAMRDQETQYF.

The CDR3 nucleotides are TGTGCCAGCGGGACATCGGGATATTGGGCTGTCGAGGCCACTGAAGCTTTCTTT. It codes for CASGTSGYWAVEATEAFF. The chain is built from TRBV28 and TRBJ1-1, with a possible D match to TRBD1 (6 bases). Trimming pared 8 bases from V and 4 bases from J, leaving 29 bases between. Per the germline V gene, CDR1 is MDHEN and CDR2 is SYDVKM. CDR3 length: 18 residues. Full variable domain (rest looked up from reference TRBV28 and TRBJ1-1): DVKVTQSSRYLVKRTGEKVFLECVQDMDHENMFWYRQDPGLGLRLIYFSYDVKMKEKGDIPEGYSVSREKKERFSLILESASTNQTSMYLCASGTSGYWAVEATEAFFGQGTRLTVV.

The gene calls are TRBV29-1 and TRBJ2-1; possible D gene TRBD2, 6 bases. Looked up from germline, CDR1 is SQVTM and CDR2 is ANQGSEA. The length of the CDR3 is 15 residues. V was trimmed by 3 bases and J by 0 bases, leaving 12 bases between them. For the CDR3, the DNA is TGCAGCGTTGAGGGGGGTCGGAGCTCCTACAATGAGCAGTTCTTC. This encodes CSVEGGRSSYNEQFF.

The rearrangement uses TRBV18 and TRBJ2-1; possibly TRBD1 for D (5 bases). Looked up from germline, CDR1 is KGHSH and CDR2 is LQKENI. CDR3 length: 16 residues. Trimming left V 0 bases short and J 0 bases short, with 9 bases between. The CDR3 nucleotides read TGTGCCAGCTCACCACCGCAGGGCTTCTCCTACAATGAGCAGTTCTTC. It encodes CASSPPQGFSYNEQFF.

The rearrangement links TRBV5-4 to TRBJ1-6; 7 bases fit TRBD1. This CDR3 spans 16 amino acids. Germline V CDR1 and CDR2: SGHNT, YYREEE (reference sequence). V trimming: 0 bases; J trimming: 6 bases; junction bases outside the gene matches: 6. The CDR3 region has the DNA TGTGCCAGCAGCTTGGCGGCAGGGGGGCTTAATTCACCCCTCCACTTT. Its translation: CASSLAAGGLNSPLHF.

This clone was seen only once. The chain links TRBV7-6 to TRBJ2-2, with 11 bases fitting TRBD1. In germline, CDR1 is SGHVS, CDR2 FNYEAQ. After removal of 4 bases from V and 6 bases from J, the junction contained 1 base not matched to a gene. The CDR3 covers 14 residues. This CDR3 reads CASSSGQGAGELFF. CDR3 coding DNA: TGTGCCAGCAGCTCGGGACAGGGGGCCGGGGAGCTGTTTTTT.

The chain combines TRBV6-5 with TRBJ2-3, with D perhaps TRBD2 (5 bases). The CDR3 extends over 16 amino acids. Germline lookup yields CDR1 MNHEY and CDR2 SVGAGI. V lost 0 bases and J lost 3, with 13 bases in between. The CDR3 loop is CASSYSAGDRTDTQYF. In DNA form, the CDR3 reads TGTGCCAGCAGTTACTCGGCGGGCGACCGGACAGATACGCAGTATTTT.

This clone has just one count. The chain combines TRBV18 with TRBJ2-1, with D unresolved. There are 14 residues in the CDR3. V lost 1 base and J 0 bases, leaving 4 bases between the germline ends. The germline CDR1 and CDR2 sequences are KGHSH and LQKENI. CDR3 sequence reads: CASSPLSSYNEQFF. CDR3 nucleotides: TGTGCCAGCTCACCACTTAGCTCCTACAATGAGCAGTTCTTC.

The chain links TRBV11-2 to TRBJ2-5, with D possibly being TRBD1 (5 bases). With 3 bases removed from V and 5 bases from J, the gap between germline ends came to 25 bases. The CDR3 is 18 residues long. The germline V gene encodes CDR1 SGHAT and CDR2 FQNNGV. CDR3 amino acids: CASSLLVTQGLKRETQYF. CDR3 nucleotide sequence: TGTGCCAGCAGCTTGTTGGTGACGCAGGGTCTAAAGAGGGAGACCCAGTACTTC.

V usage is TRBV27 and J usage is TRBJ2-5; tentatively, D is TRBD1 (6 bases). CDR1 MNHEY and CDR2 SMNVEV come from the germline V gene (reference sequence). V was pared by 1 base and J by 7 bases, with 13 bases between. The CDR3 totals 14 residues. The CDR3 sequence: CASSLFEGEGTQYF. The DNA of the CDR3 is TGTGCCAGCAGTTTATTTGAGGGGGAAGGGACCCAGTACTTC.

The chain links TRBV15 to TRBJ2-1; 7 bases agree with TRBD1. The V gene's germline CDR1 is LNHNV and CDR2 YYDKDF (reference sequence). CDR3 size: 15 residues. With V trimmed by 5 bases and J by 6 bases, 10 bases remained unmatched. The CDR3 protein is CATSPRQGSRNEQFF. CDR3 nucleotides: TGTGCCACCAGCCCCCGACAGGGTTCGCGCAATGAGCAGTTCTTC.

This rearrangement joins TRBV28 to TRBJ2-3; 9 nucleotides match TRBD1. The CDR3 extends over 16 amino acids. CDR1 MDHEN and CDR2 SYDVKM come from the germline V gene. With V trimmed by 4 bases and J by 3 bases, 8 bases remained unmatched. The CDR3 DNA sequence: TGTGCCAGCAGTTCCATACCGGGACAGGGAACAGATACGCAGTATTTT. Its translation: CASSSIPGQGTDTQYF. The variable domain in full, completed from reference TRBV28 and TRBJ2-3, reads DVKVTQSSRYLVKRTGEKVFLECVQDMDHENMFWYRQDPGLGLRLIYFSYDVKMKEKGDIPEGYSVSREKKERFSLILESASTNQTSMYLCASSSIPGQGTDTQYFGPGTRLTVL.

V and J are TRBV5-4 and TRBJ1-6; D gene unclear. Germline loops: CDR1 SGHNT, CDR2 YYREEE (reference sequence). V dropped 0 bases and J dropped 0 bases, with 4 bases sitting between them. The CDR3 sequence is 15 residues long. The CDR3 spells CASSLGSSYNSPLHF. Here the CDR3 DNA reads TGTGCCAGCAGCTTGGGGAGCTCCTATAATTCACCCCTCCACTTT.

V and J are TRBV27 and TRBJ1-2, with 7 bases that match TRBD1. Germline assignment: CDR1 MNHEY and CDR2 SMNVEV (reference sequence). V lost 8 bases and J lost 2; bases outside the gene matches: 8. This CDR3 has 14 amino acids. The CDR3 loop is CASHGGTVNYGYTF. The CDR3 bases are TGTGCCAGCCATGGGGGGACAGTGAACTATGGCTACACCTTC.

J is TRBJ1-2 and V is TRBV2; 7 bases map to TRBD1. The CDR3 extends over 15 amino acids. Germline trimming cut 3 bases from V and 3 bases from J; bases unmatched to any gene: 7. Germline CDR1 SNHLY, CDR2 FYNNEI. CDR3 sequence (DNA): TGTGCCAGCAGTGAGATACAGGGGCCCTACTATGGCTACACCTTC. It is translated as CASSEIQGPYYGYTF.

This clone was observed once. The V gene is TRBV7-8, the J gene TRBJ1-2; 7 bases are a match to TRBD1. V lost 2 bases to trimming and J lost 1 base; unmatched junction nucleotides: 10. The CDR3 covers 17 residues. CDR1 is SGHVS, CDR2 FQNEAQ, per germline. In nucleotides, the CDR3 is TGTGCCAGCAGCTTAAGGGAACCGGGACAGATTAACTATGGCTACACCTTC. It specifies CASSLREPGQINYGYTF.

This rearrangement joins TRBV5-1 to TRBJ1-5, with a tentative D call TRBD1 (5 bases). Germline-derived CDR1 and CDR2 are SGHRS and YFSETQ. The V gene lost 1 base and the J gene lost 2 bases, with 10 bases spanning the gap. The CDR3 is 15 amino acids. The CDR3: CASSLNGGGNQPQHF. CDR3 sequence (DNA): TGCGCCAGCAGCTTGAACGGGGGTGGCAATCAGCCCCAGCATTTT.

The V call is TRBV5-1, the J call TRBJ1-6, with 9 bases fitting TRBD1. J lost 8 bases, V lost 3 bases, and 9 bases had no gene match. The CDR3 runs 16 residues. Germline CDR1 is SGHRS and CDR2 is YFSETQ. CDR3 residues: CASSWSGQGDYSPLHF. DNA for the CDR3: TGCGCCAGCAGCTGGTCGGGACAGGGAGATTATTCACCCCTCCACTTT.

This chain links TRBV27 with TRBJ1-2; D remains unclear. From germline, CDR1 is MNHEY and CDR2 SMNVEV (reference sequence). This CDR3 has 12 amino acids. The V end lost 8 bases, the J end lost 7 bases, and 14 bases lay between the germline ends. Written as DNA, the CDR3 is TGTGCCAGCCGGAGCGCGCGGCGTGGCTACACCTTC. Residues: CASRSARRGYTF.

The CDR3 is CASTVSGGKTYEQYF. The CDR3, as DNA: TGTGCCAGCACCGTCAGCGGGGGGAAGACCTACGAGCAGTACTTC. The chain uses TRBV7-8 and TRBJ2-7, with 9 bases matching TRBD2. The CDR3 extends over 15 amino acids. Trimming cost V 7 bases and J 2 bases; bases outside gene matches: 9. CDR1 is SGHVS, CDR2 FQNEAQ, per germline.

The chain employs TRBV28 and TRBJ1-1; 10 bases fit TRBD1. With 10 bases clipped from V and 3 bases from J, the junction kept 2 bases outside the gene matches. CDR3 length: 12 amino acids. CDR1 and CDR2 from the germline V gene are MDHEN and SYDVKM. CDR3 nucleotide sequence: TGTGCCATCGGACAGGGGGACACTGAAGCTTTCTTT. Translating gives CAIGQGDTEAFF.

This clone was recorded only once. The V and J genes are TRBV5-1 and TRBJ2-1; 11 positions match TRBD1. The germline V gene has CDR1 SGHRS and CDR2 YFSETQ. J gave up 3 bases and V 1 base, and 3 bases lay outside the gene matches. The CDR3 contains 16 residues. CDR3 coding DNA: TGCGCCAGCAGCTTGAGCGGGACAGGGGGCTACAATGAGCAGTTCTTC. Protein: CASSLSGTGGYNEQFF.

The chain is built from TRBV15 and TRBJ2-5; 8 bases map to TRBD1. This CDR3 spans 14 amino acids. V lost 6 bases to trimming and J lost 2 bases; unmatched junction nucleotides: 5. The germline V gene has CDR1 LNHNV and CDR2 YYDKDF (reference sequence). The CDR3 is CATSRDRPQETQYF. For the CDR3, the DNA is TGTGCCACCAGTAGGGACAGGCCACAAGAGACCCAGTACTTC.

This chain connects TRBV19 to TRBJ2-1; D gene uncertain. This CDR3 has 14 residues. Germline-derived CDR1 and CDR2 are LNHDA and SQIVND (reference sequence). V was pared by 7 bases and J by 3 bases, with 13 bases between. This CDR3 is CASKMGSHYNEQFF. CDR3 nucleotides: TGTGCCAGTAAAATGGGCAGCCACTACAATGAGCAGTTCTTC.

The genes are TRBV19 and TRBJ1-5, with a possible D match to TRBD1 (6 bases). Trimming stripped 1 base from V and 3 bases from J, with 13 bases between. CDR3 length: 16 residues. Looked up from germline, CDR1 is LNHDA and CDR2 is SQIVND (reference sequence). The CDR3 coding sequence is TGTGCCAGTAGTATAGGAGGGCAGGGGACCAATCAGCCCCAGCATTTT. This codes for CASSIGGQGTNQPQHF.

The chain employs TRBV28 and TRBJ2-5; D remains ambiguous. The CDR3 contains 14 residues. Between the trimmed V and J ends, which lost 4 bases and 5 bases, there was a span of 14 bases. Germline CDR1 and CDR2: MDHEN and SYDVKM. CDR3 DNA: TGTGCCAGCAGTTCCGACTTAAGGCGGGAGACCCAGTACTTC. It is translated as CASSSDLRRETQYF.